Each of the 7 T cell receptor beta chains below was sequenced from the same sample in a study of T-cell memory formation after mild COVID-19. TCRdb passed the 5' RACE reads through MiXCR, listing each CDR3 protein once. The sample includes fewer than 350,000 distinct CDR3 sequences, approximately 7.6% of them seen just once. The sequenced sample was PBMCs or a T cell subset sorted from them (not recorded which). The receptors here all came from a man younger than 30 who had mild COVID-19 (a few samples of this study predate the infection). Cell type and time point are not known.

This clonotype was observed many times. The chain links TRBV12-3 or TRBV12-4 to TRBJ1-4, with 8 bases fitting TRBD1. The V gene end was trimmed by 6 bases and the J gene end by 11 bases; junction bases not matched to a gene: 14. This CDR3 is 15 amino acids long. The CDR3 bases are TGTGCCAGCAGCCCGGGGGACAGGCCGGGTATCAAACTGTTTTTT. It translates to CASSPGDRPGIKLFF.

This clonotype showed up just a few times. V usage is TRBV20-1 and J usage is TRBJ2-1; TRBD2 matches 8 bases. V lost 4 bases to trimming and J lost 7 bases; unmatched junction nucleotides: 6. The CDR3 sequence is 13 residues long. Germline CDR1 DFQATT, CDR2 SNEGSKA (reference sequence). The CDR3 sequence: CSATPPGGNEQFF. For the CDR3, the DNA is TGCAGTGCTACCCCTCCGGGGGGGAATGAGCAGTTCTTC.

The J gene is TRBJ1-2, the V gene TRBV5-1; 11 nucleotides line up with TRBD1. This CDR3 has 13 amino acids. The trim removed 4 bases at V and 9 bases at J, leaving 5 bases unmatched. Per the germline V gene, CDR1 is SGHRS and CDR2 is YFSETQ. CDR3: CASSTDRGPSYTF. The CDR3 coding sequence is TGCGCCAGCAGCACGGACAGGGGGCCTAGCTACACCTTC.

This chain uses TRBV5-1 with TRBJ1-3; D call uncertain. This CDR3 contains 16 residues. V dropped 0 bases and J dropped 0 bases, with 10 bases sitting between them. Germline V gene data show CDR1 as SGHRS and CDR2 as YFSETQ. CDR3 bases: TGCGCCAGCAGCTTGGCCCCCGGGGACTCTGGAAACACCATATATTTT. It translates to CASSLAPGDSGNTIYF.

This clonotype has more than one count but fewer than ten. The genes are TRBV4-1 and TRBJ2-1; D is unresolved. The CDR3 runs 11 residues. In germline, CDR1 is MGHRA, CDR2 YSYEKL. V dropped 6 bases and J dropped 9 bases, with 9 bases sitting between them. The CDR3 is CASRHYTEQFF. The DNA for the CDR3 is TGCGCCAGCAGGCATTATACTGAGCAGTTCTTC.

V usage is TRBV5-1 and J usage is TRBJ2-1, with 12 nucleotides matching TRBD2. The CDR3 contains 17 residues. From germline, CDR1 is SGHRS and CDR2 YFSETQ. V gave up 4 bases and J gave up 5 bases; unmatched junction bases: 10. The chain's CDR3 is CASSASIRLAGDNEQFF. DNA of the CDR3: TGCGCCAGCAGCGCCTCCATTAGACTAGCGGGGGACAATGAGCAGTTCTTC.

A few counts support this clonotype. The chain is built from TRBV18 and TRBJ1-1, with D unclear. Germline V gene lookup returns CDR1 KGHSH and CDR2 LQKENI. CDR3 length equals 15 residues. V lost 0 bases and J 1 base, leaving 9 bases between the germline ends. The CDR3 is CASSPPGVPNTEAFF. DNA for the CDR3: TGTGCCAGCTCACCACCGGGAGTCCCGAACACTGAAGCTTTCTTT.